This TCR beta chain was captured in a study of regulatory T cells in long-lasting Graves disease. The germline V and J ends were trimmed by 3 bases and 3 bases, with 2 bases remaining between them. This CDR3 is built from 11 residues. CDR1 and CDR2 from the germline V gene are LNHNV and YYDKDF (reference sequence). Construction of the TCR beta libraries employed iRepertoire HTBI primers in conjunction with Arm-PCR of CDR3 regions. Using its own MiXCR run on the multiplex PCR reads, TCRdb lists one record per CDR3 protein. Counted here are 400,000 to 500,000 distinct CDR3 sequences, around a fifth occurring once; the ten biggest clones make up more than 6%. Specified time point: persistent/refractory GD, antithyroid drugs over 5 years with positive TRAb. The TCR library was made from RNA extracted from PBMCs. Diagnosing Graves' disease relied on the American Thyroid Association guidelines. This clonotype was observed a handful of times. As yet, its antigen is unknown.

Study-level points and caveats: Analysis covered peripheral blood alone, not thyroid tissue. It was in persistent disease that TRBV28, TRBJ1-2 and TRBJ2-5 were favored.

The receptor's source is a female donor with Graves disease. The chain couples TRBV15 to TRBJ2-5; D is uncertain. This sample comprised peripheral blood mononuclear cells (PBMCs), obtained when the disease was refractory, from a patient treated with antithyroid drugs. The CDR3 here is CATSSEETQYF. CDR3 coding DNA: TGTGCCACCAGCAGCGAAGAGACCCAGTACTTC.